This T cell receptor (beta chain) is from a study of vaccination and CD4 T cells after COVID-19. Whole-study context: Six males and four females constituted the convalescent cohort, two of whom were Hispanic. The post-COVID samples were taken a median approximately 100 days after diagnosis, anywhere from 35 to 161. Whole-study findings and limits: With convalescent patients, a median approximately 90% of reactive clones emerged solely after vaccination. Median reactive clonotypes, those recognizing SARS-CoV-2, rose from 21 to 38, not significantly.

TCRdb re-analysed the PCR reads in MiXCR, keeping a single row per CDR3 protein. The data contain roughly 18,000 distinct CDR3 sequences, about 59% of them seen just once; the ten biggest clones take up approximately 1%. Notes on this clonotype: The target antigen is unknown.

This TCR was recovered from a human donor who had recovered from COVID-19. Material: CD4+ T cells from blood, obtained before SARS-CoV-2 vaccination.

The CDR3 region has the DNA TGTGCCAGCAGCTTAGGCCAGCGGGCCTACGAGCAGTACTTC. Translating it yields CASSLGQRAYEQYF. The chain carries TRBV7-6 and TRBJ2-7, with a weak D call TRBD2 (6 bases). The length of the CDR3 is 14 residues. CDR1 is SGHVS, CDR2 FNYEAQ, per germline. Trimming left V 1 base short and J 2 bases short, with 9 bases between.